This TCR beta chain comes out of a study of shared clonotypes between healthy human individuals. Profiling relied on immunoSEQ multiplex PCR, and the TCRdb table lists in-frame clones only, not all of them. The sample lists about 2.1 million clones, around 93% seen once, with approximately 1.7% in the top ten. Note on this clone: Its antigen remains unidentified. Other DNA sequences within the sample encode an identical CDR3.

Study-wide findings and caveats: Blood was the only sampled material, and tissue repertoires likely differ.

Cells designated naive CD8 were CD45RO-negative and were positively selected for CCR7, with terminally differentiated effector memory CD45RA+ cells excluded. This CDR3 region has 15 residues. J lost 5 bases, V lost 2 bases, and 6 bases had no gene match. Looked up from germline, CDR1 is SGDLS and CDR2 is YYNGEE. This sequence joins TRBV9 and TRBJ2-2; 7 bases align to TRBD2. This TCR came from a man in his late teens or twenties in good health. Some clones in this sample may be carry-over from other donors' samples. Sequencing was performed on naive CD8+ T cells from PBMCs. The CDR3 DNA follows: TGTGCCAGCAGCGTCGGGGGAGGGTATACCGGGGAGCTGTTTTTT. This encodes CASSVGGGYTGELFF.